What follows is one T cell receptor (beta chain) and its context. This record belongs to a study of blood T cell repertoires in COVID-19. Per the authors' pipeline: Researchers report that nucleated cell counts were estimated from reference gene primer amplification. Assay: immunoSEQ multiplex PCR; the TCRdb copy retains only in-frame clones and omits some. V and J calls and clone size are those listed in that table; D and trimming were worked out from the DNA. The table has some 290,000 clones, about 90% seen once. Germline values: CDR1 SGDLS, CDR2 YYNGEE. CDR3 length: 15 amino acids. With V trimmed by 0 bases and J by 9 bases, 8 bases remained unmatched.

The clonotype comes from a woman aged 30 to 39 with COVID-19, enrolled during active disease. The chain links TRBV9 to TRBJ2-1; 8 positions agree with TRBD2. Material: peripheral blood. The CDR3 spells CASSVGQAGEAEQFF. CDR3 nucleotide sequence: TGTGCCAGCAGCGTAGGGCAAGCGGGAGAGGCTGAGCAGTTCTTC.